What follows are 8 T cell receptor beta chains derived from one specimen sequenced in a study of blood T cell repertoires in COVID-19. Sequencing was performed with immunoSEQ multiplex PCR; in TCRdb, only in-frame clones are kept and a portion is missing. This sample yields 250,000 or so clones, of which approximately 87% are seen a single time; roughly 5.8% belongs to the top ten. Sequenced sample: peripheral blood. These receptors were obtained from a man aged 55 to 70 with acute or convalescent COVID-19.

CDR3 coding DNA: TGTGCCAGTAGTAGGGGCGGGAGGGCCGGAACCGGGGAGCTGTTTTTT. Translating it yields CASSRGGRAGTGELFF. The chain carries TRBV19 and TRBJ2-2; 9 bases are a match to TRBD2. The CDR3 totals 16 residues. The V gene end was trimmed by 4 bases and the J gene end by 5 bases; junction bases not matched to a gene: 8. In germline, CDR1 is LNHDA, CDR2 SQIVND (reference sequence).

About this clone: Mismatch with germline at one junction end may stem from a read error. This chain uses TRBV6-1 with TRBJ1-1; possibly TRBD1 for D (6 bases). The V gene's germline CDR1 is MNHNS and CDR2 SASEGT. This CDR3 is built from 14 residues. CDR3 region: CASREGGQSTEAFF. CDR3 bases: TGTGCCAGCAGGGAAGGGGGGCAGTCCACTGAAGCTTTCTTT.

This chain joins TRBV19 and TRBJ2-3; D is unclear. The CDR3 covers 13 residues. The ends were cut back, 1 base at V and 4 bases at J, with 6 bases in the middle. The germline gives CDR1 LNHDA, CDR2 SQIVND (reference sequence). CDR3 region: CASSIASSDTQYF. The DNA for the CDR3 is TGTGCCAGTAGTATAGCGAGCTCAGATACGCAGTATTTT. Combining the CDR3 with reference TRBV19 and TRBJ2-3 gives the whole variable domain DGGITQSPKYLFRKEGQNVTLSCEQNLNHDAMYWYRQDPGQGLRLIYYSQIVNDFQKGDIAEGYSVSREKKESFPLTVTSAQKNPTAFYLCASSIASSDTQYFGPGTRLTVL.

This chain connects TRBV6-6 to TRBJ2-3, with D possibly TRBD1 on 5 matching bases. CDR1 and CDR2 from the germline V gene are MNHNY and SVGAGI (reference sequence). The V gene lost 5 bases and the J gene lost 0 bases, with 9 bases spanning the gap. This CDR3 region has 14 residues. CDR3 protein: CASSGARSTDTQYF. CDR3 sequence (DNA): TGTGCCAGCAGTGGGGCCCGAAGCACAGATACGCAGTATTTT.

The chain couples TRBV19 to TRBJ2-1; D is uncertain. V was cut by 0 bases and J by 3 bases, with 9 bases left in between. Per the germline V gene, CDR1 is LNHDA and CDR2 is SQIVND (reference sequence). CDR3 length: 15 amino acids. This chain's CDR3 is CASSIEARLYNEQFF. The CDR3 nucleotides read TGTGCCAGTAGTATAGAGGCTAGACTCTACAATGAGCAGTTCTTC.

This clone was observed once. This rearrangement joins TRBV20-1 to TRBJ2-7; tentatively, D is TRBD2 (6 bases). The ends were cut back, 5 bases at V and 4 bases at J, with 9 bases in the middle. Germline V gives CDR1 DFQATT, CDR2 SNEGSKA (reference sequence). This CDR3 contains 11 residues. CDR3 sequence reads: CSAAEGYEQYF. DNA of the CDR3: TGCAGTGCTGCGGAGGGGTACGAGCAGTACTTC.

This chain uses TRBV7-2 with TRBJ1-5; a possible D gene is TRBD1 (5 bases). Germline V lookup: CDR1 SGHTA, CDR2 FQGNSA. Trimming left V 4 bases short and J 2 bases short, with 15 bases between. CDR3 length equals 16 residues. CDR3: CASSYLGGAGNQPQHF. The CDR3 nucleotides are TGTGCCAGCAGCTATTTGGGGGGAGCGGGCAATCAGCCCCAGCATTTT.

The chain joins TRBV14 to TRBJ2-3; D is undetermined. CDR3 length: 14 residues. V lost 1 base to trimming and J lost 2 bases, with 7 bases between them. Per germline, CDR1 SGHDN and CDR2 FVKESK. CDR3 nucleotides: TGTGCCAGCAGCCAAGGGCGGAACACAGATACGCAGTATTTT. It specifies CASSQGRNTDTQYF.